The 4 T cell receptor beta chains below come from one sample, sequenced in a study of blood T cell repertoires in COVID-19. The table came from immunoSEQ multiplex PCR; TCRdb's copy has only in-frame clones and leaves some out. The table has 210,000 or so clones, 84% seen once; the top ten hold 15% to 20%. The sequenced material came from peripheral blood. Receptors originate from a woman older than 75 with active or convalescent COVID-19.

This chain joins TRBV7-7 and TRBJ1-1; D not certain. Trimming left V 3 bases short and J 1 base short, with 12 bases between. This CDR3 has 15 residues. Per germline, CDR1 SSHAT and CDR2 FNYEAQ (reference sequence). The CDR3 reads CASSLFEGSNTEAFF. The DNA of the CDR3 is TGTGCCAGCAGCTTGTTTGAGGGTTCGAACACTGAAGCTTTCTTT.

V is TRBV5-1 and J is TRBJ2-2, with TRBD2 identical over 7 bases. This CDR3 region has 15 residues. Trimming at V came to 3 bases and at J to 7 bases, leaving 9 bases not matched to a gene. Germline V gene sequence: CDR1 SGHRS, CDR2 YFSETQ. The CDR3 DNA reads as TGCGCCAGCAGCTACTGGGAGGGAGTTGTCGGGGAGCTGTTTTTT. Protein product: CASSYWEGVVGELFF.

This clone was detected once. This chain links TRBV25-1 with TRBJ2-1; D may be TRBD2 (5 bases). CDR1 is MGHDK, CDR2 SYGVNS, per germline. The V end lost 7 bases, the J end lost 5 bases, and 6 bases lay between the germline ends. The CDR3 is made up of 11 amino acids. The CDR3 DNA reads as TGTGCCAGCAACGGGAACAATGAGCAGTTCTTC. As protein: CASNGNNEQFF.

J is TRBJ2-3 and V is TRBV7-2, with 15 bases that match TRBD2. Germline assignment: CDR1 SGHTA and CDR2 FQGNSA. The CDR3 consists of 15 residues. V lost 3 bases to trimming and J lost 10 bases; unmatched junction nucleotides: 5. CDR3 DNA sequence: TGTGCCAGCAGCTTGGGGGGACTAGCGGGAGGCTCGCAGTATTTT. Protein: CASSLGGLAGGSQYF.